The rows below give T cell receptor beta chains drawn from one sample of a study of cytomegalovirus exposure and HLA in healthy donors. Measured with immunoSEQ multiplex PCR; TCRdb has only the in-frame clones, and not every one. The sample holds about 200,000 clones, over 75% seen once. Sample: PBMCs. These receptors all stem from a male donor in good health and CMV-seronegative. Each CDR3 is given without its conserved first and last residue.

V gene	J gene	CDR3 protein
TRBV28	TRBJ2-2	ASSLPSLGLAYTGELF
TRBV9	TRBJ1-3	ASSVGTSYHSGNTIY
TRBV6-1	TRBJ2-3	ASRGQYFSTDTQY
TRBV11-2	TRBJ1-3	ASSSRWGTARNTIY
TRBV28	TRBJ2-7	ASSSPGGEQY
TRBV4-3	TRBJ2-1	ASSQDRLRNRGHDEQF
TRBV19	TRBJ2-1	ASSISGGVSYNEQF
TRBV7-2	TRBJ2-1	ASSLVSGGLYNEQF
TRBV5-1	TRBJ2-2	ASTGGQGDTGELF
TRBV27	TRBJ1-1	ASSFLDSGSGAF
TRBV4-2	TRBJ2-7	ASSPSSGVGHEQY
TRBV2	TRBJ2-5	ASSSRLASETQY
TRBV4-2	TRBJ2-7	ASSPNPREGYEQY
TRBV27	TRBJ1-6	ASSRPSSYNSPLH
TRBV27	TRBJ2-7	ASSLSNSREQY
TRBV6-4	TRBJ1-2	ASSDSGGRKDGYT
TRBV19	TRBJ1-1	ASSTGTGYTEAF
TRBV19	TRBJ2-7	ASSIDLKRDEQY
TRBV27	TRBJ2-5	ASSGEGPQYQETQY
TRBV11-1	TRBJ1-1	ASEDLGQYRTEAF
TRBV6-1	TRBJ2-2	ASSELSGAGELF
TRBV30	TRBJ1-2	AWSVSGANYGYT
TRBV5-6	TRBJ2-1	ASSYDSSYNEQF
TRBV29-1	TRBJ2-2	STRLGAGTGELF
TRBV29-1	TRBJ1-2	SAQETGLGNYGYT
TRBV19	TRBJ1-1	ASSTPGQGRTEAF
TRBV15	TRBJ2-5	ATSRVAGGGQETQY
TRBV28	TRBJ1-5	ASSPVGAGQPQH
TRBV12-2	TRBJ2-3	ASRHRTVITDTQY
TRBV28	TRBJ2-7	ASSFEANNYEQY
TRBV10-3	TRBJ2-3	AISEREQDTQY
TRBV28	TRBJ1-2	ASSLAKTSGYT
TRBV11-1	TRBJ2-3	ASSSKQGAGTDTQY
TRBV25-1	TRBJ1-2	ASSDPRGRGLDGYT
TRBV4-3	TRBJ2-1	ASSQDRGHSYNEQF
TRBV11-2	TRBJ2-1	ASSPPGTSYNEQF
TRBV7-9	TRBJ1-5	SSSLSSLNQPQH
TRBV27	TRBJ1-5	ASRPDRVIGQPQH
TRBV29-1	TRBJ1-5	SVGQRDQPQH
TRBV28	TRBJ1-1	ASNPHRLRVDTEAF
TRBV27	TRBJ1-5	ASSLGAGANQPQH
TRBV2	TRBJ2-5	ASSAPNRGGGETQY
TRBV5-6	TRBJ1-1	ASSLLGGNTEAF
TRBV28	TRBJ1-1	ASSGRSGLSVAF
TRBV7-3	TRBJ1-1	ASSEGQGTEAF
TRBV19	TRBJ1-5	TSSASRGNQPQH
TRBV9	TRBJ2-1	ASRGGRGSSYNEQF
TRBV11-1	TRBJ1-2	ASSPLVGATNYGYT
TRBV7-3	TRBJ1-3	ASSSGFSGNTIY
TRBV15	TRBJ2-2	ATSTMRTGELF
TRBV6-5	TRBJ2-7	ASSYSNPGSYEQY